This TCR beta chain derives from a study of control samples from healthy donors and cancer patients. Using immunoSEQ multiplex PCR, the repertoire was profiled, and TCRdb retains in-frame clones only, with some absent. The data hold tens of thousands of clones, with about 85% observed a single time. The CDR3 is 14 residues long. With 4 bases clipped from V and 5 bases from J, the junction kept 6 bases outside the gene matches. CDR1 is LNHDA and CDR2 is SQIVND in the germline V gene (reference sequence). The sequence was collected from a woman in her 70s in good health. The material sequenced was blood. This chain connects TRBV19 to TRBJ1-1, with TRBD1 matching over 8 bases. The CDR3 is CASSTQGVGTEAFF. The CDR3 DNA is TGTGCCAGTAGTACACAGGGGGTTGGTACTGAAGCTTTCTTT.